This TCR beta chain was recovered during a study of Ad26.COV2.S vaccination and SARS-CoV-2 variants. Background on the study: Ad26.COV2.S, an intramuscular injection, was given once or twice 56 days apart.

V was cut by 6 bases and J by 5 bases, with 12 bases left in between. CDR1 KGHDR and CDR2 SFDVKD come from the germline V gene. This CDR3 comprises 14 residues. The study's findings and limits: It is possible that the TCR breadth and depth analyses underestimated the total T cell responses.

Treatment given: 19 received Ad26.COV2.S at low or high dose, single or two shots; 5 received placebo; per-sample allocation not given. On day 63 after the first injection, vaccine and placebo recipients gave samples. Comments on this clone: The antigen remains unidentified.

Repertoires were generated with immunoSEQ multiplex PCR, while TCRdb's copy carries only in-frame clones and drops some. Of around 380,000 clones listed, approximately 90% are singletons. The chain has TRBV24-1 and TRBJ2-2, with a weak D call TRBD1 (6 bases). Here the sequenced sample was peripheral blood, taken in a trial of Ad26.COV2.S vaccine versus placebo. The receptor was isolated from a person aged 18-65 years who received the Ad26.COV2.S COVID-19 vaccine or a placebo. CDR3: CATSRGQLTGELFF. DNA of the CDR3: TGTGCCACCAGTAGAGGACAGCTTACCGGGGAGCTGTTTTTT.